Sequencing of this TCR beta chain was carried out in a study of T-cell memory formation after mild COVID-19. This clonotype came up a few times. Each CDR3 protein is one row after TCRdb ran MiXCR on the 5' RACE reads. This sample has about 430,000 distinct CDR3 sequences, with more than 15% found just once. The CDR3 has 15 amino acids. Per germline, CDR1 SGHRS and CDR2 YFSETQ. Trimming took 0 bases from V and 6 from J, leaving 14 bases between them. Sequenced material: PBMCs or a T cell subset sorted from them (not recorded which). This chain joins TRBV5-1 and TRBJ2-3; tentatively, D is TRBD1 (6 bases). The origin of this receptor is a young man who had mild COVID-19 (a few samples of this study predate the infection). Cell type and time point are not known. In DNA form, the CDR3 reads TGCGCCAGCAGCTTGGCGGACAGTCTCATGGATACGCAGTATTTT. The encoded protein is CASSLADSLMDTQYF.